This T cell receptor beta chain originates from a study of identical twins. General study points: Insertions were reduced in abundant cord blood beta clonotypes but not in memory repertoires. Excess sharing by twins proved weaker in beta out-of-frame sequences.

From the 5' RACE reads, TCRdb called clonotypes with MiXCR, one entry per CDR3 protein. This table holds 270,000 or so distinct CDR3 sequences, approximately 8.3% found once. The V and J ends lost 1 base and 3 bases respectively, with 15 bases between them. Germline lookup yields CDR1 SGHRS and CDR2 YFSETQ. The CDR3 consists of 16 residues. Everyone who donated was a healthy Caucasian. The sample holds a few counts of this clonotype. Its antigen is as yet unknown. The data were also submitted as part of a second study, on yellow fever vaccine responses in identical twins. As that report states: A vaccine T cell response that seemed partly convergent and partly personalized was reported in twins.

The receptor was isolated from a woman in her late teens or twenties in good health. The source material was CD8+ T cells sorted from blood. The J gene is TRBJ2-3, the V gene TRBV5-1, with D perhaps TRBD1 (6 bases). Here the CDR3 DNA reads TGCGCCAGCAGCTTGATACAGGGCCCCGGAACAGATACGCAGTATTTT. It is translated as CASSLIQGPGTDTQYF. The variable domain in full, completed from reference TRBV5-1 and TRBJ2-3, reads KAGVTQTPRYLIKTRGQQVTLSCSPISGHRSVSWYQQTPGQGLQFLFEYFSETQRNKGNFPGRFSGRQFSNSRSEMNVSTLELGDSALYLCASSLIQGPGTDTQYFGPGTRLTVL.